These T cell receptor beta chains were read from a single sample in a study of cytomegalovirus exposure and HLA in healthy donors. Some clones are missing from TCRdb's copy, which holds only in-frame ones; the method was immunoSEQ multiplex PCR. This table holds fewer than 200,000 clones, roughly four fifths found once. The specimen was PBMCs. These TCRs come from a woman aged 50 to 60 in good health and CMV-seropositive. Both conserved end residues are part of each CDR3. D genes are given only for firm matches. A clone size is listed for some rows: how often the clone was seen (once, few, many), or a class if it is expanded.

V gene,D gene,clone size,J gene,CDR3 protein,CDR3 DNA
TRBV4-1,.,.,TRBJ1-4,CASSQATQAEKLFF,TGCGCCAGCAGCCAAGCTACCCAGGCTGAAAAACTGTTTTTT
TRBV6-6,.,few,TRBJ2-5,CASSLGGPVETQYF,TGTGCCAGCAGCCTCGGGGGGCCGGTGGAGACCCAGTACTTC
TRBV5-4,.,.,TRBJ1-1,CASSVQGFDTEAFF,TGTGCCAGCAGCGTACAGGGTTTTGACACTGAAGCTTTCTTT
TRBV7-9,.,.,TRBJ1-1,CASSPAWGAEAFF,TGTGCCAGCAGCCCGGCGTGGGGAGCTGAAGCTTTCTTT
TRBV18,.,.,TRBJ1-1,CASSPKEEAFF,TGTGCCAGCTCACCAAAGGAGGAAGCTTTCTTT
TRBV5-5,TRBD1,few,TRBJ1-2,CASSLDRGAGYTF,TGTGCCAGCAGCTTGGACAGGGGGGCTGGCTACACCTTC
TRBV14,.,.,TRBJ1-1,CASSQRGGTEAFF,TGTGCCAGCAGCCAAAGGGGAGGGACTGAAGCTTTCTTT
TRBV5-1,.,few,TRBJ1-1,CASSLGQRKNTEAFF,TGCGCCAGCAGCCTAGGACAGAGGAAGAACACTGAAGCTTTCTTT
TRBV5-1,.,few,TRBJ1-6,CASSLQGYDSPLHF,TGCGCCAGCAGCTTGCAGGGTTATGATTCACCCCTCCACTTT
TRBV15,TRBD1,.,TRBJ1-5,CATSRGQGVQPQHF,TGTGCCACCAGCAGAGGACAGGGCGTTCAGCCCCAGCATTTT
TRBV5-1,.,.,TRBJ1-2,CASSLNRANYGYTF,TGCGCCAGCAGCTTGAACAGAGCTAACTATGGCTACACCTTC
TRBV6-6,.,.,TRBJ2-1,CASRADSSEQFF,TGTGCCAGCAGAGCGGACAGTAGTGAGCAGTTCTTC
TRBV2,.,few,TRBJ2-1,CASGPDYYNEQFF,TGTGCCAGCGGACCTGACTATTACAATGAGCAGTTCTTC
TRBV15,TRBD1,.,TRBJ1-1,CATSRAGGTEAFF,TGTGCCACCAGCAGAGCAGGGGGCACTGAAGCTTTCTTT
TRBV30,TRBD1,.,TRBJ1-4,CAWSQGVATNEKLFF,TGTGCCTGGAGTCAGGGGGTCGCAACTAATGAAAAACTGTTTTTT
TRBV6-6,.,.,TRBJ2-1,CASSWARNEQFF,TGTGCCAGCAGTTGGGCGCGCAATGAGCAGTTCTTC
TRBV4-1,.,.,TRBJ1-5,CASGSSAVRGGDQPQHF,TGCGCCAGCGGCTCCTCGGCCGTACGGGGGGGGGATCAGCCCCAGCATTTT
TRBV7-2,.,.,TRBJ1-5,CASSLGGGSNQPQHF,TGTGCCAGCAGCTTAGGCGGGGGGAGCAATCAGCCCCAGCATTTT
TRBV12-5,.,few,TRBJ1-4,CASAIPRGKLFF,TGTGCTAGTGCCATTCCGCGGGGAAAACTGTTTTTT
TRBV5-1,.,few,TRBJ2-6,CASSPGGQSGANVLTF,TGCGCCAGCAGCCCTGGGGGACAATCTGGGGCCAACGTCCTGACTTTC
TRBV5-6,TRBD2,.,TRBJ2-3,CASSLRINSGARTDTQYF,TGTGCCAGCAGCCTTCGAATAAATAGCGGGGCCCGCACAGATACGCAGTATTTT
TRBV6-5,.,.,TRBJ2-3,CASSLGQADTQYF,TGTGCCAGCAGCCTGGGTCAGGCAGATACGCAGTATTTT
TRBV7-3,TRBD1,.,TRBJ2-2,CASSLQGALAGELFF,TGTGCCAGCAGCCTACAGGGGGCGCTGGCCGGGGAGCTGTTTTTT
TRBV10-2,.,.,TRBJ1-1,CASSEVALTPNTEAFF,TGCGCCAGCAGTGAGGTCGCACTCACCCCGAACACTGAAGCTTTCTTT
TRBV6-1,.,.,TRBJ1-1,CASSAPRFAFF,TGTGCCAGCAGTGCCCCCCGGTTTGCTTTCTTT
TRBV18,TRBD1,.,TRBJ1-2,CASSQGTGYGYTF,TGTGCCAGCTCGCAGGGGACAGGCTATGGCTACACCTTC
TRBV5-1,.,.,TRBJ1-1,CASSLDINMNTEAFF,TGCGCCAGCAGCTTGGATATAAATATGAACACTGAAGCTTTCTTT
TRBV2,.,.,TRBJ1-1,CATQTEKNTEAFF,TGTGCCACACAGACAGAAAAGAACACTGAAGCTTTCTTT
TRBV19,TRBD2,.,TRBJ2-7,CASSSLAGGPLHEQYF,TGTGCCAGTAGTTCACTAGCGGGGGGGCCTCTCCACGAGCAGTACTTC